Reported below is one T cell receptor beta chain. This entry is derived from a study of blood T cell repertoires in COVID-19. Overall study context: Some COVID-19 samples were acute and others convalescent; all came from the United States, Italy and Spain. T cells, B-cell-depleted T cells, or PBMCs provided the cDNA or gDNA that served as material.

Participants were placed into cohorts based on the clinical history they reported. Some clones are missing from TCRdb's copy, which holds only in-frame ones; the method was immunoSEQ multiplex PCR. The table includes more than 300,000 clones, under 90% detected once. The germline gives CDR1 SEHNR, CDR2 FQNEAQ (reference sequence). This CDR3 comprises 14 residues. V lost 5 bases and J 7 bases, leaving 14 bases between the germline ends. The TCR comes from a woman between 25 and 40 years old who had recovered from COVID-19. V usage is TRBV7-9 and J usage is TRBJ2-2; unclear D gene. The source material was PBMCs or T cells enriched from blood (not recorded which). CDR3 nucleotide sequence: TGTGCCAGCAGCCCCAGTACCAGATTCGGGGAGCTGTTTTTT. Its protein is CASSPSTRFGELFF.